This entry concerns a single TCR beta chain. The antigen is not known. From the 5' RACE reads, TCRdb lists one entry per CDR3 protein and no DNA. The sample holds approximately 400,000 distinct CDR3 sequences. No sorting of T cells preceded isolation of total RNA from whole blood. These data originate in a study of monozygotic twins with inflammatory bowel disease. Study-level findings and limits: Twins with IBD were found to have lower TCRbeta diversity (inverse Simpson) than healthy co-twins. There were differing immunosuppressive treatments, which may have added variability to patient repertoires.

CDR3 length: 14 residues. The gene calls are TRBV12-3 or TRBV12-4 and TRBJ1-5; TCRdb's D call of TRBD1 is untestable without DNA. The TCR comes from a human donor with ulcerative colitis or Crohn's disease, or a healthy co-twin of an affected twin (not recorded which). Sequenced material: blood. CDR3 in amino acids: CASTGPLATQPQHF.